A selection of T cell receptor beta chains follows, all from one sample in a study of blood T cell repertoires in COVID-19. Some clones are missing from TCRdb's copy, which holds only in-frame ones; the method was immunoSEQ multiplex PCR. This sample has about 130,000 clones; 86% occur once, and the top ten carry roughly 4.9%. Sequencing was performed on peripheral blood. The receptors originated from a human donor in a cohort sampled during active COVID-19. CDR3s leave out the opening cysteine and the closing phenylalanine or tryptophan.

V	CDR3
TRBV7-9	ASSLGQGHQPQH
TRBV2	ASRQLTNTEAF
TRBV5-1	ASSSRTGNTGELF
TRBV6-2/TRBV6-3	ASSRVGTTRAYEQY
TRBV27	ASSRDSYTEAF
TRBV5-1	ASSLEPGSYNEQF
TRBV9	ASSGGGASYNEQF
TRBV28	ASSPPLSNQPQH
TRBV19	ASSIGPSGRAGETQY
TRBV5-1	ASSLMASGNTGELF
TRBV6-6	ASSYSRTRNNEQF
TRBV2	ASSEGRQGANVLT
TRBV5-1	ASSTSGQDYNEQF
TRBV5-1	ASRPGQGVTDTQY
TRBV5-4	ASSLDRGIVLETQY
TRBV7-9	ASNPGASGRYNEQF
TRBV7-6	ASSLSPGGQETQY
TRBV10-3	AMATGTGVTDTQY
TRBV13	ASSLGAWLAGTSSTDTQY
TRBV19	ASSIDRGSTDTQY
TRBV12-3/TRBV12-4	ASSLERPNEQF
TRBV4-1	ASSQVTPGKLF
TRBV11-2	ASNPLGGLIDEQF
TRBV10-2	ASSESTGDLGTEAF
TRBV9	ASSFRDRTYNEQF
TRBV20-1	SASRAGVLEKLF
TRBV5-6	ASSPTGSLDEKLF
TRBV24-1	ATSDPTGAGETQY
TRBV27	ASSSLAGLAKNIQY
TRBV7-9	ASMTSGENTEAF
TRBV29-1	SGVTSSTGELF
TRBV6-2/TRBV6-3	ASSYLTIPKNTEAF
TRBV24-1	ATSDRHLVEETQY
TRBV20-1	SANAGNEQY
TRBV19	ASSRTDLYGYT
TRBV7-8	ASSLAAGLSSYNEQF
TRBV5-1	ASSWDRGEEQY
TRBV12-5	ASGFEGTSRETQY
TRBV7-2	ASSSDRVVGYT
TRBV7-8	ASSFGTATNEQF
TRBV11-2	ASSISGTVTDTQY
TRBV7-2	ASSLEFYSLNSPLH
TRBV10-3	AISATGDQPQH